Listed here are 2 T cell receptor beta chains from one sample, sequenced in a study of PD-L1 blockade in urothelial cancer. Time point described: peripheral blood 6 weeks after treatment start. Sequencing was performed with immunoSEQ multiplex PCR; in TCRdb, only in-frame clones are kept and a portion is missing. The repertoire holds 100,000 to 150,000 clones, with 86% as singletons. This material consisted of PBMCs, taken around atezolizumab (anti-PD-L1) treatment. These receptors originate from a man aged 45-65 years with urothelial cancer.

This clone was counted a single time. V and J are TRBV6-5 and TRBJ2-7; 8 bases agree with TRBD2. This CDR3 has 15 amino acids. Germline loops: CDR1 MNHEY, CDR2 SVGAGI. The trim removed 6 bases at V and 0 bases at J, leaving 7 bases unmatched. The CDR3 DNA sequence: TGTGCCAGCAGGACTTGGGCGGGAGGCTCCTACGAGCAGTACTTC. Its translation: CASRTWAGGSYEQYF.

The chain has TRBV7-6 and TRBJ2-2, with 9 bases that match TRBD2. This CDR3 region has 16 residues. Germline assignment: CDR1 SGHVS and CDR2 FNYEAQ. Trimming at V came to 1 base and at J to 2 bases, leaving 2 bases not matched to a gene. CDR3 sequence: CASSLGLAGNTGELFF. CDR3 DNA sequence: TGTGCCAGCAGCTTAGGCCTAGCGGGAAACACCGGGGAGCTGTTTTTT.